The 4 T cell receptor beta chains below were found in one sample sequenced in a study of T cells in Graves' hyperthyroidism and ophthalmopathy. It was RNA transcripts that yielded the amplified TCR beta CDR3 regions. First-round RT-PCR with HTBI primers amplified the TCR CDR3 region. Each CDR3 protein gets one entry after TCRdb re-called the multiplex PCR reads with MiXCR. The sample includes about 160,000 distinct CDR3 sequences, around 8.9% seen only once; the top ten take around 20%. What was sequenced was blood. Receptors originate from a young woman with Graves' hyperthyroidism that later progressed to Graves' ophthalmopathy.

This clonotype came up many times. This chain uses TRBV29-1 with TRBJ1-2; D remains unclear. Germline values: CDR1 SQVTM, CDR2 ANQGSEA. Trimming took off 4 bases at V and 6 bases at J, with 6 bases between the two ends. This CDR3 has 10 residues. CDR3 residues: CSVASDGYTF. CDR3 nucleotides: TGCAGCGTTGCTTCGGATGGCTACACCTTC.

This clonotype was seen ten or more times. This sequence joins TRBV19 and TRBJ2-7; 8 bases align to TRBD1. V shed 7 bases and J 0 bases; nucleotides not matched to a gene: 5. The germline CDR1 and CDR2 sequences are LNHDA and SQIVND (reference sequence). The CDR3 is 14 residues long. CDR3: CASTWDRNSYEQYF. The CDR3 nucleotides read TGTGCCAGTACCTGGGACAGGAACTCCTACGAGCAGTACTTC.

The rearrangement joins TRBV5-4 to TRBJ2-7, with 7 bases matching TRBD1. The V segment lost 4 bases and the J segment 3 bases; nucleotides outside the gene matches: 10. The CDR3 runs 15 residues. Germline loops: CDR1 SGHNT, CDR2 YYREEE (reference sequence). As DNA, the CDR3 is TGTGCCAGCAGCCGATACCCGGGACAGATCTACGAGCAGTACTTC. Translating gives CASSRYPGQIYEQYF.

This clonotype appeared many times. The chain employs TRBV18 and TRBJ2-1, with D perhaps being TRBD1 or TRBD2 (7 bases each). V dropped 3 bases and J dropped 3 bases, with 12 bases sitting between them. Germline V gives CDR1 KGHSH, CDR2 LQKENI. The CDR3 spans 15 residues. The CDR3 nucleotides are TGTGCCAGCTCACCGGGAGGGGGCCGCTACAATGAGCAGTTCTTC. It encodes CASSPGGGRYNEQFF.